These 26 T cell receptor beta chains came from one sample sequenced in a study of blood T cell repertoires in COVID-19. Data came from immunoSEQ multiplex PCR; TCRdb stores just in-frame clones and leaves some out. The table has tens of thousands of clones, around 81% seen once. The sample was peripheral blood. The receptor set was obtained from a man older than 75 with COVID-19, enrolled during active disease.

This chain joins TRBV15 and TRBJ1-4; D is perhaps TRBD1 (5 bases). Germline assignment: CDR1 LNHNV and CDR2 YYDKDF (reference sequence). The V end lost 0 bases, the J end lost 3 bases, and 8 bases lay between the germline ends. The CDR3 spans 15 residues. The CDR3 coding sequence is TGTGCCACCAGCAGAGATCGGGGGTCTAATGAAAAACTGTTTTTT. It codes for CATSRDRGSNEKLFF.

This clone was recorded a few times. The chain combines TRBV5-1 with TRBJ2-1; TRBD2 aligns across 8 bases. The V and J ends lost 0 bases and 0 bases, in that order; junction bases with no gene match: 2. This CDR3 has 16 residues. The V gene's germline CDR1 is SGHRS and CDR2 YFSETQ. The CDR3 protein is CASSLAGTSSYNEQFF. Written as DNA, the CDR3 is TGCGCCAGCAGCTTGGCGGGGACTAGCTCCTACAATGAGCAGTTCTTC.

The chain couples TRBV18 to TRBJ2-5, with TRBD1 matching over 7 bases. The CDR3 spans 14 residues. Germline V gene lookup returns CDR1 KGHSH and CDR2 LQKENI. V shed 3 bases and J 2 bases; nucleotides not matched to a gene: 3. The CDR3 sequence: CASSPGTAQETQYF. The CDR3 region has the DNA TGTGCCAGCTCACCTGGGACAGCACAAGAGACCCAGTACTTC.

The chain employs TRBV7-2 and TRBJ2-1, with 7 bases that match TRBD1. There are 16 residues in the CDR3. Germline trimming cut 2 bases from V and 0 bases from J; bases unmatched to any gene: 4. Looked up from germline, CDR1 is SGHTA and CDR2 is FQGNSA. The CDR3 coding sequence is TGTGCCAGCAGCTTACTCCGGACAGGCTCCTACAATGAGCAGTTCTTC. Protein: CASSLLRTGSYNEQFF.

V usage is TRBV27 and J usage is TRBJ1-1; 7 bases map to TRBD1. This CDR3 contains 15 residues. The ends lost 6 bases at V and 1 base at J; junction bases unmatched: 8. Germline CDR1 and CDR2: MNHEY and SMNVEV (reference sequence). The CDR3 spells CASRITGVENTEAFF. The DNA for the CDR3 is TGTGCCAGCAGAATTACAGGGGTTGAGAACACTGAAGCTTTCTTT.

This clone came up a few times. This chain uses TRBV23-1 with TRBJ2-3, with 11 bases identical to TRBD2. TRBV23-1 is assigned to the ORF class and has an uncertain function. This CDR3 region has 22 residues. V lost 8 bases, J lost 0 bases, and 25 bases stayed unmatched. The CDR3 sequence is CASVTHRIRVLAGGPSTDTQYF. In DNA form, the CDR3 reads TGCGCCAGCGTTACCCACAGGATTCGGGTATTAGCGGGAGGGCCTAGCACAGATACGCAGTATTTT.

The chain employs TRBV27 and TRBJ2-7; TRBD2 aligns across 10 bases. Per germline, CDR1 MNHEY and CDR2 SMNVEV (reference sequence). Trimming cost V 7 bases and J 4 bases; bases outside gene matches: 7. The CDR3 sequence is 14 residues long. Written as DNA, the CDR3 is TGTGCCAGCACCTGGACTAGCGGTCCGTACGAGCAGTACTTC. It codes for CASTWTSGPYEQYF.

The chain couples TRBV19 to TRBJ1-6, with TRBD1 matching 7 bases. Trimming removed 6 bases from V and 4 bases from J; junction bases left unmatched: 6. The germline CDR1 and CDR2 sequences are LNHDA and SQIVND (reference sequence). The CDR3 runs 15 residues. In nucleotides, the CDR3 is TGTGCCAGTAGGTCTGGGACAGCTTATAATTCACCCCTCCACTTT. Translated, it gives CASRSGTAYNSPLHF.

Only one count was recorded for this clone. In DNA, the CDR3 is TGTGCCAGCAGCATGGGGGCGCGTGGTGAAGCTTTCTTT. Translation gives CASSMGARGEAFF. The chain joins TRBV7-8 to TRBJ1-1; TRBD1 is a possible D gene (6 bases). V lost 5 bases and J 7 bases, leaving 14 bases between the germline ends. The V gene's germline CDR1 is SGHVS and CDR2 FQNEAQ. The CDR3 loop spans 13 amino acids.

The CDR3 sequence: CASSPSSGQETQYF. The CDR3 DNA reads TGTGCCAGCTCACCATCTAGCGGACAAGAGACCCAGTACTTC. The V call is TRBV18, the J call TRBJ2-5, with 7 bases that match TRBD2. V lost 2 bases to trimming and J lost 2 bases; unmatched junction nucleotides: 2. This CDR3 comprises 14 residues. Germline V lookup: CDR1 KGHSH, CDR2 LQKENI.

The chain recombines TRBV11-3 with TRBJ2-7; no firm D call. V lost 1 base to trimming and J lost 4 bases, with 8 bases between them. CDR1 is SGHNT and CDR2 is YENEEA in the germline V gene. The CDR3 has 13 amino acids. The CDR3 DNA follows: TGTGCCAGCAGCTTAGCCCCCCAATACGAGCAGTACTTC. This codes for CASSLAPQYEQYF.

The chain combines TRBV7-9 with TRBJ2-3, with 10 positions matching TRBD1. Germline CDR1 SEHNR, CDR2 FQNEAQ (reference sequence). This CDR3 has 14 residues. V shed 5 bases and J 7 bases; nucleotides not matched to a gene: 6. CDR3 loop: CASSRTGGENTQYF. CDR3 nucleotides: TGTGCCAGCAGCCGGACAGGGGGAGAGAATACGCAGTATTTT.

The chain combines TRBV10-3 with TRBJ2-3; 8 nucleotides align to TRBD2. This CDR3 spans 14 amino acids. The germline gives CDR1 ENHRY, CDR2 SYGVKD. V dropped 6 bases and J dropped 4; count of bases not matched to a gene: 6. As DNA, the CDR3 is TGTGCCATCAGGACGGGGGGGGAATCAGATACGCAGTATTTT. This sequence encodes CAIRTGGESDTQYF.

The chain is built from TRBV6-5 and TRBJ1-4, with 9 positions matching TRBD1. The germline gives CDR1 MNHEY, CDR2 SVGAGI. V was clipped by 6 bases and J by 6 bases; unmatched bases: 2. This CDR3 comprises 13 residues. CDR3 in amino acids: CASSRDRDEKLFF. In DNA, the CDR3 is TGTGCCAGCAGCAGGGACAGGGATGAAAAACTGTTTTTT.

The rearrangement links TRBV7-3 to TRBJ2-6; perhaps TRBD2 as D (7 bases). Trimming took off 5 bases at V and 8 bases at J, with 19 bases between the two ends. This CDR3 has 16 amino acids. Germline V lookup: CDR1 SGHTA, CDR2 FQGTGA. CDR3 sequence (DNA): TGTGCCAGCAGCCCAAGGGGGGGCCTCAGGACCAACGTCCTGACTTTC. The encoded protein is CASSPRGGLRTNVLTF.

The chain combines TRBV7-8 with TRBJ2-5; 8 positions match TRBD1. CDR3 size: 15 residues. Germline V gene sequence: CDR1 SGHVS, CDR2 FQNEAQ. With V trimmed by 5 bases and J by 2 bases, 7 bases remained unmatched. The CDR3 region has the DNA TGTGCCAGCAGCCAAGACAGGGGTGTTCAAGAGACCCAGTACTTC. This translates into CASSQDRGVQETQYF.

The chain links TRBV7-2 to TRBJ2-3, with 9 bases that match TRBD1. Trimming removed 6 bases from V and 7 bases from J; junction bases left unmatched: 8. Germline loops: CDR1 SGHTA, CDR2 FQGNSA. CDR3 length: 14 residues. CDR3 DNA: TGTGCCAGCAGTACCGGGACAGGGTCATATACGCAGTATTTT. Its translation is CASSTGTGSYTQYF.

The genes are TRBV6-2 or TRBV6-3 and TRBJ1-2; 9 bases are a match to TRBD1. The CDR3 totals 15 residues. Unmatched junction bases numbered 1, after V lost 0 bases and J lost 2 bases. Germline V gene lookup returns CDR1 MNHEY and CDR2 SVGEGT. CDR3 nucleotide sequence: TGTGCCAGCAGTTACTCCGGACAGGGGAACTATGGCTACACCTTC. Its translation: CASSYSGQGNYGYTF.

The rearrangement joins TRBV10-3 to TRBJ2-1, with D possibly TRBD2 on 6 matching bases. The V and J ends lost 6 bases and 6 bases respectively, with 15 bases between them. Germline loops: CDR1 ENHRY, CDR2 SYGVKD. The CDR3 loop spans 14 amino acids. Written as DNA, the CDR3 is TGTGCCATCAGAGGGCGGGAAGGGAGCAATGAGCAGTTCTTC. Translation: CAIRGREGSNEQFF.

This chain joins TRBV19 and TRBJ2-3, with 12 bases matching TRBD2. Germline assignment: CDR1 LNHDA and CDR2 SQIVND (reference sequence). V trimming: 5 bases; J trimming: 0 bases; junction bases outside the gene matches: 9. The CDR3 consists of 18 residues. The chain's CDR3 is CASSATGTSGRSTDTQYF. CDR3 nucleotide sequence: TGTGCCAGTAGTGCTACCGGGACTAGCGGGCGTAGCACAGATACGCAGTATTTT. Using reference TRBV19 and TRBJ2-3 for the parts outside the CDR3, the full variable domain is DGGITQSPKYLFRKEGQNVTLSCEQNLNHDAMYWYRQDPGQGLRLIYYSQIVNDFQKGDIAEGYSVSREKKESFPLTVTSAQKNPTAFYLCASSATGTSGRSTDTQYFGPGTRLTVL.

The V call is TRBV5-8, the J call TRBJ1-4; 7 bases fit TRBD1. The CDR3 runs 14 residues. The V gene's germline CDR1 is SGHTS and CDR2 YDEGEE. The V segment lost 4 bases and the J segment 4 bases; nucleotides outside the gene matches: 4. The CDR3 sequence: CASSSDRDNEKLFF. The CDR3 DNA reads TGTGCCAGCAGCAGCGACAGGGATAATGAAAAACTGTTTTTT.

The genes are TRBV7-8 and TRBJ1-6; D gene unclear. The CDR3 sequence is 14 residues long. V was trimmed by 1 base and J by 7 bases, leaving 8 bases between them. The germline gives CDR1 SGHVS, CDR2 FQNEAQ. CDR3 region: CASSLVTGNSPLHF. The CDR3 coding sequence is TGTGCCAGCAGCTTAGTAACGGGGAATTCACCCCTCCACTTT.

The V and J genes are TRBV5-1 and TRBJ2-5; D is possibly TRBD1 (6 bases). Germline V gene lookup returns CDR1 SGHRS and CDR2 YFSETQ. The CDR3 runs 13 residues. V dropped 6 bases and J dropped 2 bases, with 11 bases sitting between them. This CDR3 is CASTMTGQETQYF. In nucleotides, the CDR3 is TGCGCCAGCACCATGACAGGACAAGAGACCCAGTACTTC.

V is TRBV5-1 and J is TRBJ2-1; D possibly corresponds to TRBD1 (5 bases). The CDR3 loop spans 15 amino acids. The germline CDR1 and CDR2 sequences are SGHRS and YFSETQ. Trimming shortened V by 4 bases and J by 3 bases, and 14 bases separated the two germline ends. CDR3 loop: CASSPTTDYYNEQFF. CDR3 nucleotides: TGCGCCAGCAGCCCTACGACAGATTACTACAATGAGCAGTTCTTC. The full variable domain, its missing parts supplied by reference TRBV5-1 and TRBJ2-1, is KAGVTQTPRYLIKTRGQQVTLSCSPISGHRSVSWYQQTPGQGLQFLFEYFSETQRNKGNFPGRFSGRQFSNSRSEMNVSTLELGDSALYLCASSPTTDYYNEQFFGPGTRLTVL.

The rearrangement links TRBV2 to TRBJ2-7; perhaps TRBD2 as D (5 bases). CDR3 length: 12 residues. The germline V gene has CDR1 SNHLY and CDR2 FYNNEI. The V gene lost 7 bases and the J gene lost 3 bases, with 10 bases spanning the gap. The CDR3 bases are TGTGCCAGCATAACTAGTCTCTACGAGCAGTACTTC. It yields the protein CASITSLYEQYF.

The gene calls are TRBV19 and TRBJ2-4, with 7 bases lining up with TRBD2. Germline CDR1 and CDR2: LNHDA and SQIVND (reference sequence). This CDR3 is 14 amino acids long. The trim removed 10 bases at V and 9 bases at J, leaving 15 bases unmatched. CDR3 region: CATTATSGIGIQYF. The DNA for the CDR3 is TGTGCCACAACAGCTACGAGCGGGATAGGCATTCAGTACTTC.